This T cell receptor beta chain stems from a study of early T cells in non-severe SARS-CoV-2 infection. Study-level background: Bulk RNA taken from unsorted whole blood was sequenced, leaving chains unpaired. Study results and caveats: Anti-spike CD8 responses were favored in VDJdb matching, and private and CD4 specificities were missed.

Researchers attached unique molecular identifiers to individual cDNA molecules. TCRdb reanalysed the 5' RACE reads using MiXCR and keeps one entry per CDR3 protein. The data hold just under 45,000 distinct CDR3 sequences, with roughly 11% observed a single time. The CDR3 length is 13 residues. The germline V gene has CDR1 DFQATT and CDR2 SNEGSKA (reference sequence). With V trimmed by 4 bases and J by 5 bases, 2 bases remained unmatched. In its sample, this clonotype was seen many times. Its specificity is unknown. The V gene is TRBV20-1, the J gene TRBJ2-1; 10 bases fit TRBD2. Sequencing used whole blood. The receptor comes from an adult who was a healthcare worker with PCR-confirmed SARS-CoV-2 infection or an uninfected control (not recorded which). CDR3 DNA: TGCAGTGCTAATCTAGCGGGGGACAATGAGCAGTTCTTC. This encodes CSANLAGDNEQFF.